What follows is one T cell receptor beta chain and its context. The CDR3 runs to 15 residues. CDR1 and CDR2 from the germline V gene are SGHRS and YFSETQ. V lost 1 base to trimming and J lost 3 bases, with 11 bases between them. This entry belongs to a study of blood T cell repertoires in COVID-19. Some clones are missing from TCRdb's copy, which holds only in-frame ones; the method was immunoSEQ multiplex PCR. The repertoire holds over 25,000 clones, with around 91% as singletons. Sequences were obtained from peripheral blood. J is TRBJ2-1 and V is TRBV5-1, with TRBD1 as a possible D gene (6 bases). The TCR was taken from a man between 65 and 80 years old with active or convalescent COVID-19. The CDR3 nucleotides are TGCGCCAGCAGCTTGTTGGGCAGGGGCTACAATGAGCAGTTCTTC. Encoded protein: CASSLLGRGYNEQFF. The variable domain in full, with the rest retrieved from reference TRBV5-1 and TRBJ2-1, is KAGVTQTPRYLIKTRGQQVTLSCSPISGHRSVSWYQQTPGQGLQFLFEYFSETQRNKGNFPGRFSGRQFSNSRSEMNVSTLELGDSALYLCASSLLGRGYNEQFFGPGTRLTVL.